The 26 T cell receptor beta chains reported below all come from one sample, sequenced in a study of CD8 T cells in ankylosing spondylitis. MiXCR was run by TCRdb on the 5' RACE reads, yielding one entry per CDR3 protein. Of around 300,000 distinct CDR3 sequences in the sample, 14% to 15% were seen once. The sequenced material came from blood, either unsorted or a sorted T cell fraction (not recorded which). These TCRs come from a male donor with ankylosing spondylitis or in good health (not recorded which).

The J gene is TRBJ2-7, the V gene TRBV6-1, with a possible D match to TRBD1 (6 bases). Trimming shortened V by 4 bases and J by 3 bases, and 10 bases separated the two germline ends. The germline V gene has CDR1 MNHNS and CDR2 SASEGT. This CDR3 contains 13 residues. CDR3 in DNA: TGTGCCAGCAGTGGACAGACAGGCTACGAGCAGTACTTC. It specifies CASSGQTGYEQYF.

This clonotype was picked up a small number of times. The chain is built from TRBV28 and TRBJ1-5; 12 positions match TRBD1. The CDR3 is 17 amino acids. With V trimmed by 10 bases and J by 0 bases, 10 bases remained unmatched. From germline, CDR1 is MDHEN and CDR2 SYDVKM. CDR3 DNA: TGTGCCACTGCACCCGGGACAGGGGGCAATAGCAATCAGCCCCAGCATTTT. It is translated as CATAPGTGGNSNQPQHF.

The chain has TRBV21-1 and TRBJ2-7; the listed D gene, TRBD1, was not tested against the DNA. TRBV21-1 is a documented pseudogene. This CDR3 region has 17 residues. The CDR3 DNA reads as TGTGCCAGCAGCCAAAGAGGTCCGGGGGGCAAAGGGTACGAGCAGTACTTC. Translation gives CASSQRGPGGKGYEQYF.

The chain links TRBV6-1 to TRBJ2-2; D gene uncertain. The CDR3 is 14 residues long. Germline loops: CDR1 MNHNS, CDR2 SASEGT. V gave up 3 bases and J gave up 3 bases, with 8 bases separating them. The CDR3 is CASSEELYTGELFF. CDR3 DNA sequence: TGTGCCAGCAGTGAGGAACTATACACCGGGGAGCTGTTTTTT.

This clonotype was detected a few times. This CDR3 reads CASRRTILQTSGSGETQYF. CDR3 DNA: TGTGCCAGCAGGAGGACCATACTCCAGACTAGCGGGAGCGGGGAGACCCAGTACTTC. The rearrangement joins TRBV28 to TRBJ2-5; TRBD2 agrees at 12 bases. The CDR3 runs 19 residues. V lost 6 bases and J lost 5; bases outside the gene matches: 19. Looked up from germline, CDR1 is MDHEN and CDR2 is SYDVKM.

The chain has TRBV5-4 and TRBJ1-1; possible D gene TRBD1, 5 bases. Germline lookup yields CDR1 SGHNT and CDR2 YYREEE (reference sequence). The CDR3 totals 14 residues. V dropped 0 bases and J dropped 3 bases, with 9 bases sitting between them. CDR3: CASSLGAGDTEAFF. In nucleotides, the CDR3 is TGTGCCAGCAGCTTGGGGGCGGGGGACACTGAAGCTTTCTTT.

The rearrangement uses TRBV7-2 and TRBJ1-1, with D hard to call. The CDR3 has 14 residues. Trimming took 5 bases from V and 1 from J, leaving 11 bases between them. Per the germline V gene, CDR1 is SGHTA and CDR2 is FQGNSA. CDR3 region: CASSRGLWNTEAFF. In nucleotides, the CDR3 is TGTGCCAGCAGCCGAGGGCTATGGAACACTGAAGCTTTCTTT.

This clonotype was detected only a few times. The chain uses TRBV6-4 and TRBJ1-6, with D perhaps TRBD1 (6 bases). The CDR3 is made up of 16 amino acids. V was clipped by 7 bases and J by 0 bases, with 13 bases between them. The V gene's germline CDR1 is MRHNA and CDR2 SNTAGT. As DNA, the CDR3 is TGTGCCAGCAAAGTGGACAGTAGCTCCTATAATTCACCCCTCCACTTT. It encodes CASKVDSSSYNSPLHF.

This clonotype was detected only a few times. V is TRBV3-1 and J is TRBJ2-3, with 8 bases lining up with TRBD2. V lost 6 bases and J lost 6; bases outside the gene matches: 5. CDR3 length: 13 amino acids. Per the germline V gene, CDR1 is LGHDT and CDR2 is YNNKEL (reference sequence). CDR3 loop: CASSPGGVDTQYF. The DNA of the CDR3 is TGTGCCAGCAGTCCCGGGGGGGTGGATACGCAGTATTTT.

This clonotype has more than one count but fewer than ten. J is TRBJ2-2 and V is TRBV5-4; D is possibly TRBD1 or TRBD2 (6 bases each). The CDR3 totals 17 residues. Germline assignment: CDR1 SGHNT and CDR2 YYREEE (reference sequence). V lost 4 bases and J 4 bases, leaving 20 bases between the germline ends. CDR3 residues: CASSDPSGGQGTGELFF. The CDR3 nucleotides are TGTGCCAGCAGCGATCCTTCTGGGGGGCAAGGCACCGGGGAGCTGTTTTTT.

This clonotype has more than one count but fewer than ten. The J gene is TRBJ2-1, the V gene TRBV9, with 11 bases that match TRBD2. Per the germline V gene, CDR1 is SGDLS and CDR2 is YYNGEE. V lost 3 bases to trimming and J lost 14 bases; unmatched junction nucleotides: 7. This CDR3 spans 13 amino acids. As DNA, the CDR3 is TGTGCCAGCAGCGGAACTAGCGGGAGAGTGGAGTTCTTC. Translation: CASSGTSGRVEFF.

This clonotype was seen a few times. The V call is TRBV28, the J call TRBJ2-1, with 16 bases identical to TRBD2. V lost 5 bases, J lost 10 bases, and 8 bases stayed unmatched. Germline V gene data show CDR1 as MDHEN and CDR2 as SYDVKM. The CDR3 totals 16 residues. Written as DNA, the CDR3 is TGTGCCAGCAGTGGGACTAGCGGGAGGGGAGAGGGAGAGCAGTTCTTC. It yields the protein CASSGTSGRGEGEQFF.

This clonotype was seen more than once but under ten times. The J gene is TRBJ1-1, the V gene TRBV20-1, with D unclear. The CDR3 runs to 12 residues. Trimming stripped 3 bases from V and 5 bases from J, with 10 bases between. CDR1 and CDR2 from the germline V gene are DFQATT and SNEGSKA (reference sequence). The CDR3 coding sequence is TGCAGTGCTAGGGGCACCAATACTGAAGCTTTCTTT. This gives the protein CSARGTNTEAFF.

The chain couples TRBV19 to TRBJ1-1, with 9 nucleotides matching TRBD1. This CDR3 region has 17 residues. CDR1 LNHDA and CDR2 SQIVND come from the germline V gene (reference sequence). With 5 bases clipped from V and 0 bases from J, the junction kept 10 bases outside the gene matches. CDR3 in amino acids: CASSPRTGVNMNTEAFF. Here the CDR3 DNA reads TGTGCCAGTAGTCCCCGGACAGGGGTTAACATGAACACTGAAGCTTTCTTT.

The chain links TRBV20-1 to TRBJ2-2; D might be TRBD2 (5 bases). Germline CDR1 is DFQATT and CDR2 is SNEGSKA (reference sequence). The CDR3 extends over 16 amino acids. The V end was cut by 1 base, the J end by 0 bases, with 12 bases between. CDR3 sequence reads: CSARGIGISNTGELFF. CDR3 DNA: TGCAGTGCTAGAGGGATCGGGATCTCGAACACCGGGGAGCTGTTTTTT.

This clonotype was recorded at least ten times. CDR3: CSARQGTYGYTF. CDR3 coding DNA: TGCAGCGCCCGACAGGGAACCTATGGCTACACCTTC. The rearrangement joins TRBV29-1 to TRBJ1-2, with TRBD1 matching 7 bases. This CDR3 region has 12 residues. From germline, CDR1 is SQVTM and CDR2 ANQGSEA. After removal of 7 bases from V and 4 bases from J, the junction contained 6 bases not matched to a gene.

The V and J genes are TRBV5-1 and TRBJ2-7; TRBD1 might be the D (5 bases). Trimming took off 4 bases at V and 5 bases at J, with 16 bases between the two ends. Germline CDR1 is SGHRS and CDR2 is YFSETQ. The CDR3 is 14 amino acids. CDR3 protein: CASSPTATSHEQYF. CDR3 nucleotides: TGCGCCAGCAGCCCGACAGCCACCTCACACGAGCAGTACTTC. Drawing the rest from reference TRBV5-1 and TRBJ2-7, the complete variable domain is KAGVTQTPRYLIKTRGQQVTLSCSPISGHRSVSWYQQTPGQGLQFLFEYFSETQRNKGNFPGRFSGRQFSNSRSEMNVSTLELGDSALYLCASSPTATSHEQYFGPGTRLTVT.

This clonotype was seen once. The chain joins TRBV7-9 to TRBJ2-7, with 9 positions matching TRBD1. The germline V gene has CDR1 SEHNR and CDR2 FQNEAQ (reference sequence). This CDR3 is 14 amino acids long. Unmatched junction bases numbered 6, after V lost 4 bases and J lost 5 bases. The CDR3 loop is CASSSSRDRDEQYF. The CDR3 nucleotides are TGTGCCAGCAGCTCGTCCCGGGACAGGGACGAGCAGTACTTC.

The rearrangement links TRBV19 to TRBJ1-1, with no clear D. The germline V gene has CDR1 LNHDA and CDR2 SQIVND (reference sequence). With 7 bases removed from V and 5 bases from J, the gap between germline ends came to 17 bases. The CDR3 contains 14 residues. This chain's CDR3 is CASTFNLFRTEAFF. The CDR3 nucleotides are TGTGCCAGTACATTCAACCTATTCCGGACTGAAGCTTTCTTT.

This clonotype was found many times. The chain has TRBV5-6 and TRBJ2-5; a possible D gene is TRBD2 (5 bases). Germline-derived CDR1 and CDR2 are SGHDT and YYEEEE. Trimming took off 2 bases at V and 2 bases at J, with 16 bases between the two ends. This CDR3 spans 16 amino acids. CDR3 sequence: CASSFWSPPGQETQYF. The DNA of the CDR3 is TGTGCCAGCAGCTTCTGGTCGCCGCCGGGGCAAGAGACCCAGTACTTC. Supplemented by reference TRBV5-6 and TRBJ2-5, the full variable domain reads DAGVTQSPTHLIKTRGQQVTLRCSPKSGHDTVSWYQQALGQGPQFIFQYYEEEERQRGNFPDRFSGHQFPNYSSELNVNALLLGDSALYLCASSFWSPPGQETQYFGPGTRLLVL.

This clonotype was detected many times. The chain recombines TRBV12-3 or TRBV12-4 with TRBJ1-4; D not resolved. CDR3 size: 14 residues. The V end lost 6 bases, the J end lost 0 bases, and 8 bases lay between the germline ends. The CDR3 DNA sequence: TGTGCCAGCAGCCACATCGCAACTAATGAAAAACTGTTTTTT. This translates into CASSHIATNEKLFF.

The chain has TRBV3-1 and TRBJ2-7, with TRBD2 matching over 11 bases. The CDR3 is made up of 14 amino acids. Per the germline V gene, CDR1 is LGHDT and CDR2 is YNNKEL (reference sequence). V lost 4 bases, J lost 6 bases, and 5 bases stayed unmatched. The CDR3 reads CASSRWTSGREQYF. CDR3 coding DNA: TGTGCCAGCAGCCGTTGGACTAGCGGGCGCGAGCAGTACTTC.

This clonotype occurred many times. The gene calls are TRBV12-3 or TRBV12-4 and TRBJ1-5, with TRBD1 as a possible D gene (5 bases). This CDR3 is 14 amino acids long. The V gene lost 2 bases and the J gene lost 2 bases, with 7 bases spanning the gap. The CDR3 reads CASSLRGGNQPQHF. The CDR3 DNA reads TGTGCCAGCAGTTTAAGAGGGGGCAATCAGCCCCAGCATTTT.

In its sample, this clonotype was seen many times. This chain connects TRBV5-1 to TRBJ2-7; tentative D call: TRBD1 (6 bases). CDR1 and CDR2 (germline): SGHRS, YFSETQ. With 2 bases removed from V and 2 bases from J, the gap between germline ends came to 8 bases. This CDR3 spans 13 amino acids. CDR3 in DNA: TGCGCCAGCAGCTTAACAGGGACCTACGAGCAGTACTTC. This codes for CASSLTGTYEQYF.

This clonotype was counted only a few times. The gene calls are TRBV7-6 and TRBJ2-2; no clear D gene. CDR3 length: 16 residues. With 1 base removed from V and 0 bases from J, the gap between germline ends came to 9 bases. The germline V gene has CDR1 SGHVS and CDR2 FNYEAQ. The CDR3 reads CASSLGSSSNTGELFF. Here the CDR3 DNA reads TGTGCCAGCAGCTTAGGGAGCAGTTCGAACACCGGGGAGCTGTTTTTT.

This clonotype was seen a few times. The chain's CDR3 is CASSLGTGGQNIQYF. The CDR3 nucleotides read TGTGCCAGCAGTTTAGGGACAGGGGGTCAAAACATTCAGTACTTC. The chain couples TRBV12-3 or TRBV12-4 to TRBJ2-4; TRBD1 aligns across 10 bases. Germline trimming cut 1 base from V and 5 bases from J; bases unmatched to any gene: 2. The CDR3 runs to 15 residues.